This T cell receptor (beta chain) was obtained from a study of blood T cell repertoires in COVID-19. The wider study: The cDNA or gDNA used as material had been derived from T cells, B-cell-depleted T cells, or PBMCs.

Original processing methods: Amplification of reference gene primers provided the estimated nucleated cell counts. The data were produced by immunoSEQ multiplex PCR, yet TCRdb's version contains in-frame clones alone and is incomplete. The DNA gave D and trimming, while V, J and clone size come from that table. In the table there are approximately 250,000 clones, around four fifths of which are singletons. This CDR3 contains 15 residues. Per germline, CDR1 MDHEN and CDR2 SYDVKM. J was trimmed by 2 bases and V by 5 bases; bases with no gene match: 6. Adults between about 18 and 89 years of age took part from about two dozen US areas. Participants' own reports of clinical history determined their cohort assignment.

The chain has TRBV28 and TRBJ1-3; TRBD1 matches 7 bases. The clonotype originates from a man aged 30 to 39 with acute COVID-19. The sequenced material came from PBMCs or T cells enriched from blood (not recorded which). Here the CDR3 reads CASSAGGRAGNTIYF. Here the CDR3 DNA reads TGTGCCAGCAGTGCAGGGGGTAGGGCTGGAAACACCATATATTTT.